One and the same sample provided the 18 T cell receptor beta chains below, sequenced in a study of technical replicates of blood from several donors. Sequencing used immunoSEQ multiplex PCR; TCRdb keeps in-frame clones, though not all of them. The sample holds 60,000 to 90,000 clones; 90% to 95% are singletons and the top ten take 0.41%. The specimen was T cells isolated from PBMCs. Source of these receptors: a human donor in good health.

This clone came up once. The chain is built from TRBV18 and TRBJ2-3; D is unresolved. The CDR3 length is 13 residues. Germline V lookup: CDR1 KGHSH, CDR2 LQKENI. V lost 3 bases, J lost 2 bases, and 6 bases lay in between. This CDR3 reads CASSPPSTDTQYF. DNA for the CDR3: TGTGCCAGCTCACCCCCATCCACAGATACGCAGTATTTT.

CDR3 nucleotides: TGTGCCAGCAGCAACACAGGGGTGAGGCAAGAGACCCAGTACTTC. This sequence encodes CASSNTGVRQETQYF. The V gene is TRBV6-5, the J gene TRBJ2-5; 7 positions agree with TRBD1. Looked up from germline, CDR1 is MNHEY and CDR2 is SVGAGI. The CDR3 sequence is 15 residues long. The ends lost 6 bases at V and 2 bases at J; junction bases unmatched: 9.

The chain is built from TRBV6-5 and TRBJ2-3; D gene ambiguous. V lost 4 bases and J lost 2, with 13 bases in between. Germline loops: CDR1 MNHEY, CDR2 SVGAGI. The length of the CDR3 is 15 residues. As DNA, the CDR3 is TGTGCCAGCAGTTCGCAGCTTGGGCCCACAGATACGCAGTATTTT. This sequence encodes CASSSQLGPTDTQYF.

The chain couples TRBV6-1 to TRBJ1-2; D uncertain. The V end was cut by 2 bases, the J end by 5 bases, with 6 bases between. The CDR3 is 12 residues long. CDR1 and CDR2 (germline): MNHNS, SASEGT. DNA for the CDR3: TGTGCCAGCAGTGAACGCGTGTATGGCTACACCTTC. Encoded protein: CASSERVYGYTF.

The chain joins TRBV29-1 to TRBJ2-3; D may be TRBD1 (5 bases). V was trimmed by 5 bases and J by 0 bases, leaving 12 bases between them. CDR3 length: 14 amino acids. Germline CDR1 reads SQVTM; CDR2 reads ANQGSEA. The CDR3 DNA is TGCAGCGTTAGGACATTACATAGCACAGATACGCAGTATTTT. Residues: CSVRTLHSTDTQYF.

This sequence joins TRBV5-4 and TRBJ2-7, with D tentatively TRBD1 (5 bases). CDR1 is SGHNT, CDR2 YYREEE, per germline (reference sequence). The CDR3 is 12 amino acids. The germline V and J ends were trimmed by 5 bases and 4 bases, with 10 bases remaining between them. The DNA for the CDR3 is TGTGCCAGCAGTTCCGACAGTTACGAGCAGTACTTC. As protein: CASSSDSYEQYF.

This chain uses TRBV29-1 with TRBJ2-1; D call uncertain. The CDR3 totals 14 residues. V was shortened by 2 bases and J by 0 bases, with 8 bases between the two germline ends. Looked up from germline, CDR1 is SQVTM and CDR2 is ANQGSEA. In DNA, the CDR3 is TGCAGCGTTGAACCCTACTTCTCCTACAATGAGCAGTTCTTC. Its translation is CSVEPYFSYNEQFF.

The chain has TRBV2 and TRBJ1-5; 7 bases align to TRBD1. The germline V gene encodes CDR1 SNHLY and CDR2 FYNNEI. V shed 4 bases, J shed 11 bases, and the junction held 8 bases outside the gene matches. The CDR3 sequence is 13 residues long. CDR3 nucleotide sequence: TGTGCCAGCAGTGGACAGGGCGCGCGTACCCAGCATTTT. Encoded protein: CASSGQGARTQHF.

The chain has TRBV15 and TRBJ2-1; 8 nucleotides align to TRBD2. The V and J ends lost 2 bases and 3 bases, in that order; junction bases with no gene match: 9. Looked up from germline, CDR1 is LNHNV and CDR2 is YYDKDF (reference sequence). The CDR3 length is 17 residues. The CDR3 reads CATSRRIPSGFYNEQFF. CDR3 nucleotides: TGTGCCACCAGCAGAAGGATTCCTAGCGGGTTCTACAATGAGCAGTTCTTC.

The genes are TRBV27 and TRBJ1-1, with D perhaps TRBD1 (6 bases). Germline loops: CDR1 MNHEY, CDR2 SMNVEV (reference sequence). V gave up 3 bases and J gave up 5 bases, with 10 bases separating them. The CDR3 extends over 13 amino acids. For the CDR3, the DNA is TGTGCCAGCAGTTTTGGGGGCGAGACTGAAGCTTTCTTT. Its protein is CASSFGGETEAFF.

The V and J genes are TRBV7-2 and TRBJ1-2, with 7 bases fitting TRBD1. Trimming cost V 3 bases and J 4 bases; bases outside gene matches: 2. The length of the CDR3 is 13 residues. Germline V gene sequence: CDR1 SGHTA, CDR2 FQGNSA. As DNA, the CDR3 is TGTGCCAGCAGCTTGACAGGGTCCTATGGCTACACCTTC. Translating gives CASSLTGSYGYTF.

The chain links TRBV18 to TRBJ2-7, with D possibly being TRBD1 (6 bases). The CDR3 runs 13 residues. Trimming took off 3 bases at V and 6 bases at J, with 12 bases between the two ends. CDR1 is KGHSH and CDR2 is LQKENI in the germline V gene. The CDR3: CASSPEQGTEQYF. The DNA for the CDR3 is TGTGCCAGCTCACCCGAACAGGGAACCGAGCAGTACTTC.

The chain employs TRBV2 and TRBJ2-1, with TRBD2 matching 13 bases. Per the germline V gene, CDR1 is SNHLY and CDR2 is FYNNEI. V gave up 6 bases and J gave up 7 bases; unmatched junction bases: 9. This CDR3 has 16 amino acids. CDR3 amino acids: CASSLLTSGRENEQFF. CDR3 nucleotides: TGTGCCAGCAGCCTACTAACTAGCGGGAGGGAAAATGAGCAGTTCTTC.

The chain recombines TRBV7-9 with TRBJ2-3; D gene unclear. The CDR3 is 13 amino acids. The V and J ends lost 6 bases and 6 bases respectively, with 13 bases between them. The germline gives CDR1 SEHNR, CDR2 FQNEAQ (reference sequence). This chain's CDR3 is CASSLRISDTQYF. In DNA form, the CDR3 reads TGTGCCAGCAGTCTTCGGATTAGCGATACGCAGTATTTT.

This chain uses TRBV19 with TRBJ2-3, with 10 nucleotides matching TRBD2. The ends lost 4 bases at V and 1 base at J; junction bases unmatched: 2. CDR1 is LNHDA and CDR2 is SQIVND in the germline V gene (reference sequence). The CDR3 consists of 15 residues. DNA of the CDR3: TGTGCCAGTAGTAAGCTAGCGGGGGGCACAGATACGCAGTATTTT. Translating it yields CASSKLAGGTDTQYF.

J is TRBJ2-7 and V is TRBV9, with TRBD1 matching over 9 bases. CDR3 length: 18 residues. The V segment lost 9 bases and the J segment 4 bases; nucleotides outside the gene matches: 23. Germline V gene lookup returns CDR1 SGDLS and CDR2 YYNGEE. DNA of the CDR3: TGTGCCACTATAGACAGGGGGACAGGACAGGGTCTAGGGTACGAGCAGTACTTC. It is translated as CATIDRGTGQGLGYEQYF. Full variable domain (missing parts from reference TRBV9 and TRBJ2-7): DSGVTQTPKHLITATGQRVTLRCSPRSGDLSVYWYQQSLDQGLQFLIQYYNGEERAKGNILERFSAQQFPDLHSELNLSSLELGDSALYFCATIDRGTGQGLGYEQYFGPGTRLTVT.

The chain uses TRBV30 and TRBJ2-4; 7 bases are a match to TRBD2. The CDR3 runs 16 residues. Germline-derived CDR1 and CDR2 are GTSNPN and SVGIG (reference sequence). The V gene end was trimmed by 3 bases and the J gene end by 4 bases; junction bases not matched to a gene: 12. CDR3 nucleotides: TGTGCCTGGAGATATCCTTTGGGAGCGGGGAAAAACATTCAGTACTTC. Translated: CAWRYPLGAGKNIQYF. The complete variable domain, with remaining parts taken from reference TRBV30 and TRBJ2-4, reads SQTIHQWPATLVQPVGSPLSLECTVEGTSNPNLYWYRQAAGRGLQLLFYSVGIGQISSEVPQNLSASRPQDRQFILSSKKLLLSDSGFYLCAWRYPLGAGKNIQYFGAGTRLSVL.

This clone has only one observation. The CDR3 reads CASSKEKRRTRETQYF. For the CDR3, the DNA is TGTGCCAGCAGCAAAGAAAAGCGCAGAACACGGGAGACCCAGTACTTC. This chain links TRBV21-1 with TRBJ2-5; the DNA was not used to check the table's D call, TRBD2. TRBV21-1 is an annotated pseudogene. CDR3 length: 16 amino acids.